Listed below are T cell receptor beta chains from one sample, sequenced in a study of CD8+ T cells in alopecia areata. Using immunoSEQ multiplex PCR, the repertoire was profiled, and TCRdb retains in-frame clones only, with some absent. Among around 100,000 clones, under 60% were seen once, and the ten largest hold 12%. Sequences were derived from CD8+ T cells sorted from blood, sampled at week 24, from a patient treated with tofacitinib. These receptor sequences come from a human donor with alopecia areata. Each CDR3 is given with its conserved first and last residue. D genes are given only for firm matches. Expanded clones get a size class; other rows say once, few or many, or leave the size out.

>TRBV7-2|TRBD1|-|TRBJ2-5
TGTGCCAGCAGCCCCCCCTACAGGGGGGAGACCCAGTACTTC
CASSPPYRGETQYF
>TRBV11-2|TRBD2|-|TRBJ2-7
TGTGCCAGCAGCTTAGTCACTAGCGGGGGCCACACAAGATACGAGCAGTACTTC
CASSLVTSGGHTRYEQYF
>TRBV7-9|-|-|TRBJ2-1
TGTGCCAGCAGCTTAGCGGGACGTTGGTATGAGCAGTTCTTC
CASSLAGRWYEQFF
>TRBV4-3|TRBD1|few|TRBJ2-3
TGCGCCAGCAGCCAAGATGGGACAGGGCAAACATCTATCACAGATACGCAGTATTTT
CASSQDGTGQTSITDTQYF
>TRBV29-1|-|-|TRBJ2-7
TGCAGCGTTGAGGACTCCTACGAGCAGTACTTC
CSVEDSYEQYF
>TRBV4-1|-|few|TRBJ1-2
TGCGCCAGCAGCCAAGGCGGCAGCGACTATGGCTACACCTTC
CASSQGGSDYGYTF
>TRBV12-5|-|-|TRBJ2-7
TGTGCTAGTGTCTCACCCAGGACCACCTTCAGCGAGCAGTACTTC
CASVSPRTTFSEQYF
>TRBV13|TRBD1|once|TRBJ2-3
TGTGCCGCTCGACAGGGAACAGATACGCAGTATTTT
CAARQGTDTQYF
>TRBV5-1|-|-|TRBJ2-1
TGCGCCAGCAGCTTTGGGGGGGCCCTAGAGCAGTTCTTC
CASSFGGALEQFF
>TRBV6-5|-|-|TRBJ1-6
TGTGCCAGCAGTTACTCGGGCCTCCTAGGGAATTCACCCCTCCACTTT
CASSYSGLLGNSPLHF
>TRBV27|-|once|TRBJ2-5
TGTGCCAGCAGTTTCGAACCTGTGGGAGAGACCCAGTACTTC
CASSFEPVGETQYF
>TRBV28|-|-|TRBJ2-7
TGTGCCAGCAGTTTTCGGGCAGGCCACTACGAGCAGTACTTC
CASSFRAGHYEQYF
>TRBV18|-|-|TRBJ1-1
TGTGCCAGCTCACCACCCCGACAGACCACTGAAGCTTTCTTT
CASSPPRQTTEAFF
>TRBV6-1|-|-|TRBJ2-5
TGTGCCAGCAACACAGGGGAGACCCAGTACTTC
CASNTGETQYF
>TRBV11-2|-|once|TRBJ2-6
TGTGCCAGCAGCTTACGGGGCTATGGGGCCAACGTCCTGACTTTC
CASSLRGYGANVLTF
>TRBV29-1|-|-|TRBJ2-4
TGCAGCGTTGTATCCCTAGCCAAAAACATTCAGTACTTC
CSVVSLAKNIQYF
>TRBV29-1|-|few|TRBJ1-2
TGCAGCGTTCTGGGAGGTGTTTCGGGACACCTGACGCTGGGCTACACCTTC
CSVLGGVSGHLTLGYTF
>TRBV30|TRBD1|-|TRBJ1-2
TGTGCCTGGAGTGTGGGGCAGGGGGAACTCTATGGCTACACCTTC
CAWSVGQGELYGYTF
>TRBV9|TRBD1|-|TRBJ1-2
TGTGCCAGCAGCTTGGGACAGGGGGCTGAGGTGGTGGATGGCTACACCTTC
CASSLGQGAEVVDGYTF
>TRBV14|TRBD1|few|TRBJ2-7
TGTGCCAGCAGCCACTTAATGGGACAGGGGGGTTTGAACGAGCAGTACTTC
CASSHLMGQGGLNEQYF
>TRBV7-9|-|-|TRBJ1-2
TGTGCCAGCAGCTCCGAGGGATATGGCTACACCTTC
CASSSEGYGYTF
>TRBV4-3|TRBD1|-|TRBJ1-2
TGCGCCAGCAGCCAGGGACAGGGGGCTAACTATGGCTACACCTTC
CASSQGQGANYGYTF
>TRBV6-5|-|-|TRBJ2-1
TGTGCCAGCAGTCCCGTTTCTTACAATGAGCAGTTCTTC
CASSPVSYNEQFF
>TRBV29-1|TRBD1|-|TRBJ2-7
TGCAGCGTTGCGGGACAGGGGCCCACCTACGAGCAGTACTTC
CSVAGQGPTYEQYF
>TRBV11-2|-|-|TRBJ2-3
TGTGCCAGCAGCTTAGGAATGAAGGCGATCGCAGATACGCAGTATTTT
CASSLGMKAIADTQYF
>TRBV9|-|-|TRBJ2-2
TGTGCCAGCAGCCCCGGACGGGGGCGCACCGGGGAGCTGTTTTTT
CASSPGRGRTGELFF
>TRBV6-5|-|-|TRBJ1-2
TGTGTCAGCAGTCCCCAAGGGGGTCTCTATGGCTACACCTTC
CVSSPQGGLYGYTF
>TRBV9|TRBD1|-|TRBJ1-1
TGTGCCAGCAGCCCCCCCGGGACAGGGAACACTGAAGCTTTCTTT
CASSPPGTGNTEAFF
>TRBV4-2|TRBD2|-|TRBJ2-7
TGTGCCAGCAGCCAAGATTCGACTAGCGTGTACGAGCAGTACTTC
CASSQDSTSVYEQYF
>TRBV5-4|-|-|TRBJ2-7
TGTGCCAGCAGCTTGGATCTTGGGCCGTACGAGCAGTACTTC
CASSLDLGPYEQYF
>TRBV4-3|TRBD2|few|TRBJ2-1
TGCGCCAGCAGCCAAAAGCGGGGTTCCCTAGGGGAGCAGTTCTTC
CASSQKRGSLGEQFF
>TRBV21-1|-|-|TRBJ2-7
TGTGCCAGCAGCAAAGCCCCGGGCCAAAGGGTCTACGAGCAGTACTTC
CASSKAPGQRVYEQYF
>TRBV4-1|-|few|TRBJ1-2
TGCGCCAGCAGCCAAGGGGGGGTGAACTATGGCTACACCTTC
CASSQGGVNYGYTF
>TRBV11-2|-|few|TRBJ2-1
TGTGCCAGCAGCCACTACAATGAGCAGTTCTTC
CASSHYNEQFF
>TRBV2|TRBD1|-|TRBJ1-2
TGTGCCAGCATCATGGACAGGGTCGATGGCTACACCTTC
CASIMDRVDGYTF
>TRBV23-1|TRBD1|-|TRBJ1-1
TGCGCCAGCAGTCGTCGGGACAGGGAAACTGAAGCTTTCTTT
CASSRRDRETEAFF
>TRBV21-1|-|-|TRBJ1-5
TGTGCCAGCAGCAATCGGCGGATCCCGGGGTCGTTTAGCAATCAGCCCCAGCATTTT
CASSNRRIPGSFSNQPQHF
>TRBV7-3|-|many|TRBJ1-1
TGTGCCAGCAGCTTAAACCACGCTTCTGAAGCTTTCTTT
CASSLNHASEAFF
>TRBV4-1|-|-|TRBJ1-2
TGCGCCAGCAGCCATTTCGGGGAAGGCTATGGCTACACCTTC
CASSHFGEGYGYTF
>TRBV14|TRBD2|few|TRBJ2-1
TGTGCCAGCAGCCAAGATATTGGGGGGGGCTCCTACAATGAGCAGTTCTTC
CASSQDIGGGSYNEQFF
>TRBV4-1|-|-|TRBJ2-1
TGCGCCAGCAGCCATCCCGATGGGGCAGGGCCCTCCTACAATGAGCAGTTCTTC
CASSHPDGAGPSYNEQFF
>TRBV10-3|TRBD1|-|TRBJ2-7
TGTGCCATCAGTGAGTCTCTAGGACAGGACGAGCAGTACTTC
CAISESLGQDEQYF
>TRBV5-6|-|-|TRBJ1-1
TGTGCCAGCAGCCTCTACGCCCGTATGAACACTGAAGCTTTCTTT
CASSLYARMNTEAFF
>TRBV28|-|-|TRBJ2-3
TGTGCCAGCACCTTCATCGGTAGTATCGCAGATACGCAGTATTTT
CASTFIGSIADTQYF
>TRBV27|-|once|TRBJ1-1
TGTGCCAGCAGTTTAAAGCAGCTACCCTTGAACACTGAAGCTTTCTTT
CASSLKQLPLNTEAFF
>TRBV11-2|-|-|TRBJ2-5
TGTGCCAGCAGCTACCAAGAGACCCAGTACTTC
CASSYQETQYF
>TRBV13|-|-|TRBJ2-7
TGTGCCAGCAGCTTAGGGATGGGGATCGCCTACGAGCAGTACTTC
CASSLGMGIAYEQYF
>TRBV7-9|-|few|TRBJ1-2
TGTGCCAGCAGCTTAGCGGACAGTCCGGGCTACACCTTC
CASSLADSPGYTF
>TRBV7-9|-|few|TRBJ2-3
TGTGCCAGCAGCTTAGCGCTTGAAGATACGCAGTATTTT
CASSLALEDTQYF
>TRBV9|-|-|TRBJ1-2
TGTGCCAGCAGCGTAGGGGGAGCCACTAACTATGGCTACACCTTC
CASSVGGATNYGYTF
>TRBV5-6|-|few|TRBJ2-5
TGTGCCAGCAGCTTGGATGAGACCCAGTACTTC
CASSLDETQYF
>TRBV7-9|TRBD1|-|TRBJ1-2
TGTGCCAGCAGCAAACAGGGGGGCTTTGGCTACACCTTC
CASSKQGGFGYTF
>TRBV30|TRBD1|-|TRBJ1-6
TGTGCCTGGAGTTACGGGACAGTCTATAATTCACCCCTCCACTTT
CAWSYGTVYNSPLHF
>TRBV6-5|TRBD1|-|TRBJ1-2
TGTGCCAGCAGTCGGGACAGGGGAGACTATGGCTACACCTTC
CASSRDRGDYGYTF
>TRBV30|TRBD2|-|TRBJ2-1
TGTGCCTGGAGTGGAGCGGGGGGGCCCTACAATGAGCAGTTCTTC
CAWSGAGGPYNEQFF
>TRBV15|-|few|TRBJ2-1
TGTGCCACCAGCAGTATCAGGGGTTACAATGAGCAGTTCTTC
CATSSIRGYNEQFF
>TRBV5-6|-|-|TRBJ2-1
TGTGCCAGCAGCCTGGACGACTACAATGAGCAGTTCTTC
CASSLDDYNEQFF